This is a list of T cell receptor beta chains from one sample in a study of neurological immune-mediated disorders. Each CDR3 protein is one row after TCRdb ran MiXCR on the 5' RACE reads. This sample has roughly 30,000 distinct CDR3 sequences, with around 6% found just once. The specimen was CD4+ T cells from blood. The receptors come from a woman aged 45-60 years in good health. The CDR3 runs from the conserved cysteine through the conserved F or W. D genes are given only for firm matches. Clone size is stated in some rows and not others, as once, few, many or a class when expanded.

D gene	V gene	J gene	clone size	CDR3 DNA	CDR3 protein
-	TRBV20-1	TRBJ1-6	many	TGCAGTGCTAGAGAGGGCGGGGATTATAATTCACCCCTCCACTTT	CSAREGGDYNSPLHF
-	TRBV20-1	TRBJ1-5	many	TGCAGTGCTAGAGATCGAAGGGGACCGAGCAATCAGCCCCAGCATTTT	CSARDRRGPSNQPQHF
-	TRBV5-1	TRBJ2-1	many	TGCGCCAGCAGCTTGGACAGGGAATATGAGCAGTTCTTC	CASSLDREYEQFF
TRBD1	TRBV12-3/TRBV12-4	TRBJ1-3	many	TGTGCCAGCAGTTCCTATAGCGGACAGGCGCGTGGAAACACCATATATTTT	CASSSYSGQARGNTIYF
-	TRBV5-1	TRBJ1-3	many	TGCGCCAGCAGCTTGGGGACCGCCCAACACGCCATATATTTT	CASSLGTAQHAIYF
TRBD2	TRBV2	TRBJ2-1	many	TGTGCCAGCAGTCCCCCGGGAGGGCCACAGAATGAGCAGTTCTTC	CASSPPGGPQNEQFF
TRBD1	TRBV20-1	TRBJ1-5	many	TGCAGTTCCCGGGACAGGGAAGATCAGCCCCAGCATTTT	CSSRDREDQPQHF
TRBD1	TRBV29-1	TRBJ2-1	many	TGCAGCGTCGGGGGACAGGGCGTTTGGAATGAGCAGTTCTTC	CSVGGQGVWNEQFF
-	TRBV3-1	TRBJ2-7	many	TGTGCCAGCAGCCAAGATTGGGACGAGCAGTACTTC	CASSQDWDEQYF
TRBD1	TRBV5-1	TRBJ2-3	-	TGCGCCAGCAGCTTTGGACAGGGGGGAACATATGCGCAGTATTTT	CASSFGQGGTYAQYF
-	TRBV4-2	TRBJ2-3	many	TGTGCCAGCAGCCCTTGGGGGGGGGCCTCCACAGATACGCAGTATTTT	CASSPWGGASTDTQYF
TRBD2	TRBV20-1	TRBJ2-1	many	TGCAGTGCTAGACCCCTAGCGGGGGCTTACAATGAGCAGTTCTTC	CSARPLAGAYNEQFF
-	TRBV20-1	TRBJ1-1	medium-sized	TGCAGTGCTAGTGGGGGTAACATGAACACTGAAGCTTTCTTT	CSASGGNMNTEAFF
-	TRBV29-1	TRBJ2-5	many	TGCAGCGTTGAAAAACTTGGGGGAACCCAGTACTTC	CSVEKLGGTQYF
-	TRBV20-1	TRBJ2-1	many	TGCAGTGCTAGAGGGGGACGGAGCTCCTACAATGAGCAGTTCTTC	CSARGGRSSYNEQFF
-	TRBV4-1	TRBJ2-7	many	TGCGCCAGCAGCCGGTCGACGACAGCCTCCTACGAGCAGTACTTC	CASSRSTTASYEQYF
TRBD1	TRBV6-5	TRBJ2-5	many	TGTGCCAGCGCCGGAGGGACAGGGGGCCAAGGGACCCAGTACTTC	CASAGGTGGQGTQYF
TRBD2	TRBV5-1	TRBJ2-3	many	TGCGCCAGCAGCTTGTTCCTATTCGGCCAGCGGGGGGGCGGGGATACGCAGTATTTT	CASSLFLFGQRGGGDTQYF
TRBD1	TRBV20-1	TRBJ1-5	many	TGCAGTGCCGCCGCAGGGGGCGAAGGGAATCAGCCCCAGCATTTT	CSAAAGGEGNQPQHF
TRBD1	TRBV5-1	TRBJ1-1	many	TGCGCCAGCAGCCTGACAGGGACCCACACTGAAGCTTTCTTT	CASSLTGTHTEAFF
TRBD1	TRBV12-3/TRBV12-4	TRBJ1-1	many	TGTGCCAGCAGTCGACAGGGTGCTGAAGCTTTCTTT	CASSRQGAEAFF
TRBD2	TRBV7-3	TRBJ2-3	many	TGTGCCAGCAGCTCCGTAGCGGGCAGGGCAGATACGCAGTATTTT	CASSSVAGRADTQYF
-	TRBV6-2/TRBV6-3	TRBJ2-1	medium-sized	TGTGCCAGCAGTTTCCGTAATGAGCAGTTCTTC	CASSFRNEQFF
-	TRBV7-6	TRBJ2-2	-	TGTGCCATTAACCTAGGAGGTGGATCCGGGGAGCTGTTTTTT	CAINLGGGSGELFF
-	TRBV28	TRBJ2-5	many	TGTGCCAGCAGTCCGCCGGGACAACGGAAAGAGACCCAGTACTTC	CASSPPGQRKETQYF
TRBD1	TRBV5-1	TRBJ2-2	many	TGCGCCAGCAGGTTCGGACAGGTGAACACCGGGGAGCTGTTTTTT	CASRFGQVNTGELFF
-	TRBV30	TRBJ1-3	few	TGTGCCTGGCTAGAAACCGGCCGAAACACCATATATTTT	CAWLETGRNTIYF
-	TRBV6-1	TRBJ1-5	many	TGTGCCAGCAGTGGGAAAACCGGGCTTCAGGGCCCTCAGCCCCAGCATTTT	CASSGKTGLQGPQPQHF
-	TRBV20-1	TRBJ2-2	many	TGCAGTGCTTACAAAACCCCGAACACCGGGGAGCTGTTTTTT	CSAYKTPNTGELFF
-	TRBV7-2	TRBJ1-1	many	TGTGCCAGCAGCTTAACAGGGAACACTGAAGCTTTCTTT	CASSLTGNTEAFF
TRBD2	TRBV12-3/TRBV12-4	TRBJ2-7	many	TGTGCCAGCAGGGGAAGCGGGAGGGCCCCCGAGCAGTACTTC	CASRGSGRAPEQYF
-	TRBV20-1	TRBJ2-7	many	TGCAGTGCTAGACGCGAGAGGAGCTCCTACGAGCAGTACTTC	CSARRERSSYEQYF
-	TRBV3-1	TRBJ1-1	many	TGTGCCAGCAGCCACTACAGGGTGGGCACTGAAGCTTTCTTT	CASSHYRVGTEAFF
TRBD2	TRBV20-1	TRBJ2-1	medium-sized	TGCAGTGCTAGTAGCAGGGCTAGTCCGTCTAGCGGGAGGACTCCCTACAATGAGCAGTTCTTC	CSASSRASPSSGRTPYNEQFF
-	TRBV5-1	TRBJ2-1	many	TGCGCCAGCAGCTTCCCGAGGTTGGACAATGAGCAGTTCTTC	CASSFPRLDNEQFF
-	TRBV20-1	TRBJ2-5	once	TGCAGTGCCCCGGGGGAGCGGTTTGGGGAGACCCAGTACTTC	CSAPGERFGETQYF
TRBD2	TRBV15	TRBJ2-3	-	TGTGCCACCAGCCCAGATCGTTTAGCGGGAGTACATACGCAGTATTTT	CATSPDRLAGVHTQYF
TRBD1	TRBV5-1	TRBJ1-4	many	TGCGCCAGCAGCACCTCCGGGACAGCAACTAATGAAAAACTGTTTTTT	CASSTSGTATNEKLFF
TRBD2	TRBV7-2	TRBJ2-7	many	TGTGCCAGCAGCCGCTCTATTAGCGGGCCTCCCTACGAGCAGTACTTC	CASSRSISGPPYEQYF
-	TRBV5-1	TRBJ2-5	many	TGCGCCAGCACCAACCTGGGAGAACCTGAAGAGACCCAGTACTTC	CASTNLGEPEETQYF
-	TRBV28	TRBJ2-7	many	TGTGCCAGCAGCCAAGGAACCCGAAAATACGAGCAGTACTTC	CASSQGTRKYEQYF
-	TRBV11-2	TRBJ2-2	many	TGTGCCAGCAGCTTAGATAAGGGGCTGTTTTTT	CASSLDKGLFF
-	TRBV5-1	TRBJ2-7	many	TGCGCCAGCAGCCAAGCCGGGACCGAGACCTACGAGCAGTACTTC	CASSQAGTETYEQYF
-	TRBV9	TRBJ2-1	many	TGTGCCAGCAGCCCCGGGACTCTCGGCTACAATGAGCAGTTCTTC	CASSPGTLGYNEQFF
-	TRBV7-2	TRBJ1-1	many	TGTGCCAGCAGCTCGTCAGGGTTAGCTGAAGCTTTCTTT	CASSSSGLAEAFF
-	TRBV6-5	TRBJ2-3	many	TGTGCCAGCAGTCCAACGACGCACGCATGGGATACGCAGTATTTT	CASSPTTHAWDTQYF
TRBD1	TRBV25-1	TRBJ2-2	many	TGTGCCAGCAGACAAACCGGGACAGGGCCCACCGGGGAGCTGTTTTTT	CASRQTGTGPTGELFF